This TCR beta chain originates from a study of shared clonotypes between healthy human individuals (TCRdb year 2020). As for the study more broadly: Three men and two women, aged 18 to 49 years, made up the cohort. To estimate repertoire size and how much clonotype sharing occurs between individuals, the study deeply sequenced the blood TCR repertoires of about 5 healthy adults. Each donor's leukapheresis produced roughly between roughly 0.85 and 9.5 billion PBMCs. To increase sequencing depth and limit assay-specific biases, TCR repertoire library preparation and sequencing were carried out by different laboratories using diverse techniques. For each donor, three plates each were used for CD4 naive and CD4 memory, two plates were used for CD8 naive, and one plate was used for CD8 memory.

The donors were healthy, HIV-negative adults who had no recently reported acute infections or vaccinations. All donors were Caucasian adults living in Nashville, Tennessee, USA. Magnetic negative selection was used to enrich CD4+ T cells, after which naive cells were positively selected on CD45RA and the negative fraction became the memory subset. After blood collection by leukapheresis, PBMCs were isolated using Ficoll-Histopaque density gradient centrifugation and then cryopreserved in the vapor phase of liquid nitrogen. Purity and quantity of every magnetically sorted T cell population were checked by analytical flow cytometry. From each sorted fraction, genomic DNA was isolated and quantified by UV absorbance on a Nanodrop 2000c. The CDR3 holds 16 amino acids from the cysteine to the phenylalanine. Here the CDR3 DNA is all that survives: 48 bases in frame from base 1. V is shortened by 2 bases, J by 0 bases, and the region joining them spans 14 bases. According to the germline V gene (reference sequence), CDR1 reads GTSNPN and CDR2 reads SVGIG.

Concerning this clone itself: There is no known antigen for this receptor. Base-call qualities are not available, and no considerably larger clone is one nucleotide away.

Paper-wide results and their limitations: Pairwise subsampling led to the expectation that sequencing depth would affect the degree of clonotype sharing among donors. Estimated clonotype richness was generally larger for naive than for memory subsets. Higher generation probabilities were observed for clonotypes shared by all four sorted-subset donors than for non-shared clonotypes. Sampling was restricted to blood, and TCR repertoires in tissues likely differ from the TCR repertoires found in blood. The genetic and exposure-history diversity represented was limited by the small number of donors. Incomplete sequencing was indicated by rarefaction of sorted-subset datasets, despite the large sequencing depth. Sharing across several donors was observed for around 5% of naive CD4, over 3% of naive CD8, 2% to 2.5% of memory CD4, and roughly 0.4% of memory CD8 clonotypes.

Using the deep immunoSEQ assay, multiplex PCR amplified TCR CDR3 regions from genomic DNA. Extracted genomic DNA from each cell subset was spread evenly across all wells of several immunoSEQ 96-well plates, with each plate serving as a replicate. For sorted subsets, approximately 190 ng of genomic DNA, equivalent to roughly 30,000 T cell genomes, went into each replicate PCR. Purified libraries were quantified with a Qubit 3.0 fluorometer, sized on a Bioanalyzer 2100, and re-quantified with the KAPA Library Quantification kit. Each immunoSEQ 96-well plate was sequenced on its own single-read 150-cycle Illumina NextSeq 550 flow cell. Processing in the source paper ran as follows. Because only junctional sequences without quality scores were contained in the immunoSEQ output, filtering matching that applied to full-length reads could not be performed. Sequences were annotated with PyIR, a Python wrapper for IgBLAST v1.9, using IMGT germline references to assign V/J genes and CDR3. Reads were filtered out if the reads had weak V/J assignments (E-value above 1e-6), no CDR3, stop codons, out-of-frame junctions, or ambiguous translated residues. V3J clonotypes were defined as sequences sharing the same inferred V gene, J gene, and CDR3 amino acid sequence. To compute the percentage overlap between repertoires, the number of shared unique clonotypes was divided by the size of the smaller repertoire. Richness of each repertoire was evaluated using RTK rarefaction, the Chao1 estimator, and Recon v2.1 estimates of unobserved clonotypes. OLGA was used to compute generation probabilities for all TCRbeta clonotypes that the gDNA method yielded from a few donors. TCRdb retrieved this table from immuneACCESS and kept in-frame rearrangements only. Not all clones are present; in checked studies, unresolved V genes account for under half, and no reason is known for the remainder. V, J and clone size are those of that table, while D and trimming were read from the DNA. This sample lists roughly 1,500,000 clones; under 99% were detected once. The ten largest clones represent less than 0.55% of the sample.

The source of this sequence is a man younger than 40 in good health. Recombination joined TRBV30 with TRBJ1-3; the D gene cannot be resolved reliably. Sequencing was performed on naive CD4+ T cells sorted from blood. The sample's cell subset or site label is to be understood as: CD45RA+ positively selected. The CDR3 region has the sequence CAWSIPPLSSGNTIYF. The DNA is TGTGCCTGGAGTATCCCCCCGCTGAGCTCTGGAAACACCATATATTTT.